The clone carrying this TCR beta chain has at least ten counts. The antigen is not known. The data derive from a study of T cells in Graves' hyperthyroidism and ophthalmopathy. CDR1 GTSNPN and CDR2 SVGIG come from the germline V gene (reference sequence). Trimming pared 5 bases from V and 4 bases from J, leaving 17 bases between. This CDR3 region has 14 residues. Points from the study as a whole: Ophthalmopathy was told apart from stable hyperthyroidism by a 13 V-J model.

RNA transcripts served as the template for amplifying TCR beta CDR3 regions. The primer set for the first-round RT-PCR of the TCR CDR3 was HTBI. TCRdb fed the multiplex PCR reads into MiXCR, producing one record per CDR3 protein. The repertoire consists of hundreds of thousands of distinct CDR3 sequences, with approximately 14% occurring once and the leading ten covering just under 8%. This clonotype was sampled from a young woman with Graves' hyperthyroidism. Sequenced: blood. V is TRBV30 and J is TRBJ1-1; D might be TRBD1 (5 bases). The CDR3 DNA reads as TGTGCCTGGGGGGGAGGGGCCTGGGGCACTGAAGCTTTCTTT. Its translation: CAWGGGAWGTEAFF.